This paragraph reports one T cell receptor beta chain. What it binds is not known. The sample originates from a study of somatic mutations in cytotoxic T cells in rheumatoid arthritis. At the level of the study: Before any treatment began, about 27 ml EDTA peripheral blood was collected from patients right after diagnosis. Selected populations of V beta antibody-stained T cells underwent flow sorting at nearly 100% purity; these encompassed V beta1+ cells subjected to TCRB sequencing. Findings and caveats of the study: The largest CD8+ clone made up over 20% of CD8+ cells in about an eighth of the 65 patients. CD8+ T cells showed clonality that did not differ significantly between patients with rheumatoid arthritis and age-matched healthy controls.

The CDR3 covers 10 residues. The ends were cut back, 5 bases at V and 8 bases at J, with 9 bases in the middle. Germline V gene sequence: CDR1 SQVTM, CDR2 ANQGSEA. Sequencing was performed with immunoSEQ multiplex PCR; in TCRdb, only in-frame clones are kept and a portion is missing. The sample gives about 18,000 clones, approximately 80% of which show up once; 28% is in the top ten. The sequenced sample was CD8+ T cells sorted from blood. The rearrangement joins TRBV29-1 to TRBJ1-1, with D possibly TRBD1 on 6 matching bases. This TCR derives from an adult with rheumatoid arthritis. The CDR3 DNA is TGCAGCGTTTCGACAGGAGAAGCTTTCTTT. Residues: CSVSTGEAFF. The complete variable domain, with remaining parts taken from reference TRBV29-1 and TRBJ1-1, reads SAVISQKPSRDICQRGTSLTIQCQVDSQVTMMFWYRQQPGQSLTLIATANQGSEATYESGFVIDKFPISRPNLTFSTLTVSNMSPEDSSIYLCSVSTGEAFFGQGTRLTVV.